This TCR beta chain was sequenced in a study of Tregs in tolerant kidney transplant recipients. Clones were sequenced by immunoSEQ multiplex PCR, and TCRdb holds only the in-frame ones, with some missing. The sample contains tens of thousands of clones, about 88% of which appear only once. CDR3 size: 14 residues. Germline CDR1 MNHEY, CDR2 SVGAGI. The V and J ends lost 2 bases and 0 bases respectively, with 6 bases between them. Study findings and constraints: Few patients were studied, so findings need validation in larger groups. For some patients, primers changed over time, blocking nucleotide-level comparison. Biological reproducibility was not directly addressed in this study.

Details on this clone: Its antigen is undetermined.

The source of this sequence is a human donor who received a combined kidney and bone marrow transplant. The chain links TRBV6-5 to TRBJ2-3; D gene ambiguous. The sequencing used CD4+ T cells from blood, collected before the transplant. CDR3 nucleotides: TGTGCCAGCAGTTACAGAGCTAGCACAGATACGCAGTATTTT. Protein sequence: CASSYRASTDTQYF.